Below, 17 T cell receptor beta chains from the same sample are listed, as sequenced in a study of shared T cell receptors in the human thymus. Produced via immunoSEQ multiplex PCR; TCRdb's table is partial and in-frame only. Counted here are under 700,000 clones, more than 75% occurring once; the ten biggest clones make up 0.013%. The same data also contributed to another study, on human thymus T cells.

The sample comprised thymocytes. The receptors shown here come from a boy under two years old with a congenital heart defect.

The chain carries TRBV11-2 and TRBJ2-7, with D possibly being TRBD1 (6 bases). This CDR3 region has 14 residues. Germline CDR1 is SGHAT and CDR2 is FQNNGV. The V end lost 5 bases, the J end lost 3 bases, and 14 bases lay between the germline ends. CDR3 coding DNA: TGTGCCAGCAGCCGACAGGACGAGAACTACGAGCAGTACTTC. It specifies CASSRQDENYEQYF.

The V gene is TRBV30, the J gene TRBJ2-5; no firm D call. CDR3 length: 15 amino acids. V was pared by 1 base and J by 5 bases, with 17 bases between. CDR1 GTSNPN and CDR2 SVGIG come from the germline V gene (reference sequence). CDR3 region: CAWSEDSRRVETQYF. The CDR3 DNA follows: TGTGCCTGGAGTGAGGATAGCCGACGCGTCGAGACCCAGTACTTC.

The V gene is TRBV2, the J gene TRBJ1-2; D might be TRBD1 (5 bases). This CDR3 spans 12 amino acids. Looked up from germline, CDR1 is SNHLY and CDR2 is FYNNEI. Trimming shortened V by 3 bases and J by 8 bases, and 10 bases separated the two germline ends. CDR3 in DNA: TGTGCCAGCAGTGACAGGGTGGGAGGCTACACCTTC. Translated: CASSDRVGGYTF.

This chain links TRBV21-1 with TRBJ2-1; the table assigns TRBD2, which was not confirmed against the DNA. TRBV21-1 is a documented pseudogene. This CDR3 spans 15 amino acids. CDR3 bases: TGTGCCAGCACACCCCCCGGAGTGACCTACAATGAGCAGTTCTTC. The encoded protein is CASTPPGVTYNEQFF.

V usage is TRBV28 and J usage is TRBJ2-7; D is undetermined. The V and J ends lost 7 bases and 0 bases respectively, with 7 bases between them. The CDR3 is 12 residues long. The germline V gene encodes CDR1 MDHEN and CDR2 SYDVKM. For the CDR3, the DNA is TGTGCCAGCACCGTCGTCTCCTACGAGCAGTACTTC. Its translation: CASTVVSYEQYF. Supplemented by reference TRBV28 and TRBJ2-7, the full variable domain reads DVKVTQSSRYLVKRTGEKVFLECVQDMDHENMFWYRQDPGLGLRLIYFSYDVKMKEKGDIPEGYSVSREKKERFSLILESASTNQTSMYLCASTVVSYEQYFGPGTRLTVT.

CDR3 in amino acids: CASRKTGMNTEAFF. Written as DNA, the CDR3 is TGTGCCAGCAGAAAAACAGGGATGAACACTGAAGCTTTCTTT. The V gene is TRBV21-1, the J gene TRBJ1-1; the table's D call, TRBD1, was not checked against the DNA. TRBV21-1 constitutes a pseudogene. This CDR3 is 14 amino acids long.

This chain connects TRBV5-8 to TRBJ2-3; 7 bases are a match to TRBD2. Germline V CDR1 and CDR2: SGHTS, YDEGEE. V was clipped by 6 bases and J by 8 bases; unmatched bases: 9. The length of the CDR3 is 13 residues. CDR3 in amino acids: CASTLSPSGTQYF. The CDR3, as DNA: TGTGCCAGCACCCTGAGTCCTAGCGGTACGCAGTATTTT.

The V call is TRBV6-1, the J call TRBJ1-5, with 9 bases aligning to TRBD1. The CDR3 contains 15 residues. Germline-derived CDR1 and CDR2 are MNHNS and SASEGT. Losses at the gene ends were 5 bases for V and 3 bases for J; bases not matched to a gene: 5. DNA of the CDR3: TGTGCCAGCAGTCCGGGACAGGGTGTCAATCAGCCCCAGCATTTT. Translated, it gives CASSPGQGVNQPQHF.

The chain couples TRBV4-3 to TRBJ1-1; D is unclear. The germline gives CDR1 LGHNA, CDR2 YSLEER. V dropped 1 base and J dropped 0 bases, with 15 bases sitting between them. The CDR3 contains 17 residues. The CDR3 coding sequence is TGCGCCAGCAGCCAAGGGAGGGTTCCAATAATGAACACTGAAGCTTTCTTT. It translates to CASSQGRVPIMNTEAFF.

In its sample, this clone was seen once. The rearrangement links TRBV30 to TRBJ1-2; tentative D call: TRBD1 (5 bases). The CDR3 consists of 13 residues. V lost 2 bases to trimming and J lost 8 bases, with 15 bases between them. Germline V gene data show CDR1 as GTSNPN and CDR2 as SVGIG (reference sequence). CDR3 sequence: CAWSWGGRDGYTF. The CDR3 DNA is TGTGCCTGGAGTTGGGGGGGGAGGGACGGCTACACCTTC.

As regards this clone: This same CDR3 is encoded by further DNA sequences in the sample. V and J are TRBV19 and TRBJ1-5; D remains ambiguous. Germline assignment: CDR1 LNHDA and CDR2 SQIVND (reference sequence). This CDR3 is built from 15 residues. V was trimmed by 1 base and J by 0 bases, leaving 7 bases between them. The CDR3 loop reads CASSIAGYSNQPQHF. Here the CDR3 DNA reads TGTGCCAGTAGTATAGCCGGTTATAGCAATCAGCCCCAGCATTTT. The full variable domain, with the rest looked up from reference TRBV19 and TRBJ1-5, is DGGITQSPKYLFRKEGQNVTLSCEQNLNHDAMYWYRQDPGQGLRLIYYSQIVNDFQKGDIAEGYSVSREKKESFPLTVTSAQKNPTAFYLCASSIAGYSNQPQHFGDGTRLSIL.

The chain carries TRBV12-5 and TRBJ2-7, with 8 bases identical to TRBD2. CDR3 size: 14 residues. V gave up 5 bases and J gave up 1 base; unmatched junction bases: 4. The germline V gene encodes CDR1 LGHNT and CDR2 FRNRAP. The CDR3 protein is CASGPRLASYEQYF. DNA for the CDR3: TGTGCTAGTGGTCCCCGACTAGCGTCCTACGAGCAGTACTTC.

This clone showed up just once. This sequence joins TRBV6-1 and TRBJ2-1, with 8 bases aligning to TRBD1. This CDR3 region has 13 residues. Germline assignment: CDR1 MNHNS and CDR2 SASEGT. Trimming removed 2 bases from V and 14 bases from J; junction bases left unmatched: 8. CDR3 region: CASSETPDRGKFF. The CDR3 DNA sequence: TGTGCCAGCAGTGAAACCCCAGACAGGGGAAAGTTCTTC.

CDR3 nucleotides: TGTGCCAGCAGCCGGGACAACTACGAGCAGTACTTC. It yields the protein CASSRDNYEQYF. This chain joins TRBV5-6 and TRBJ2-5, with a tentative D call TRBD1 (6 bases). The better agreement between TRBJ2-7 and the DNA end casts doubt on the J call. There are 12 residues in the CDR3. Looked up from germline, CDR1 is SGHDT and CDR2 is YYEEEE.

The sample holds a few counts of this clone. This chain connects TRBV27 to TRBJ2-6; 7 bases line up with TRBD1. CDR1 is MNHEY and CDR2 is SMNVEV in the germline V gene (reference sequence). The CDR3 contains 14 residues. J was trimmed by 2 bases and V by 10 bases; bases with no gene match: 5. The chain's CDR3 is CATKTGTGANVLTF. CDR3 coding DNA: TGTGCCACGAAGACAGGGACTGGGGCCAACGTCCTGACTTTC.

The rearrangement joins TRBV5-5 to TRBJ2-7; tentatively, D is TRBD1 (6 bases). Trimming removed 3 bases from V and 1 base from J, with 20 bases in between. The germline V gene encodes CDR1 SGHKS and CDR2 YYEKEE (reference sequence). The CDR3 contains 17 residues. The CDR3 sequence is CASSSITAGAASYEQYF. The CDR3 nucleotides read TGTGCCAGCAGCTCGATAACCGCAGGGGCTGCGTCCTACGAGCAGTACTTC.

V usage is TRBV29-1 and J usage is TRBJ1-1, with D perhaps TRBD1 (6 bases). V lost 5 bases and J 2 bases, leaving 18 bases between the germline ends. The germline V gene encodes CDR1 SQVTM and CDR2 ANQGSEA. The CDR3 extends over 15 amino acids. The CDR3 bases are TGCAGCGTTCTTGTTATTCAGGGGAGAAACACTGAAGCTTTCTTT. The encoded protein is CSVLVIQGRNTEAFF.